Here is one TCR beta chain with its context. The antigen remains unidentified. The sample originates from a study of Ad26.COV2.S vaccination and SARS-CoV-2 variants. Turning to the study itself: Donor got 5x10^10 or 1x10^11 viral particles of Ad26.COV2.S. Findings and limits, study-wide: Individuals receiving vaccine had higher spike-specific TCR breadth than placebo recipients did.

Germline assignment: CDR1 LNHDA and CDR2 SQIVND (reference sequence). V was cut by 3 bases and J by 3 bases, with 15 bases left in between. There are 15 residues in the CDR3. Only in-frame clones appear in the TCRdb table, and some are missing; sequencing was by immunoSEQ multiplex PCR. This table has approximately 480,000 clones, approximately 88% appearing once. Treatment described: around 19 received Ad26.COV2.S at low or high dose, single or two shots; about five received placebo; per-sample allocation not given. Sampling occurred on day 63 after the first vaccine or placebo injection. The sample came from a Boston adult aged 18-55 years. Vaccine was an Ad26 vector expressing Wuhan-strain SARS-CoV-2 spike.

The rearrangement links TRBV19 to TRBJ2-7; no clear D. This TCR came from a person between 18 and 60 years old who received the Ad26.COV2.S COVID-19 vaccine or a placebo. This specimen was peripheral blood, taken in a trial of Ad26.COV2.S vaccine versus placebo. CDR3 DNA: TGTGCCAGTAGTATCTCGGGCGGACGAATCTACGAGCAGTACTTC. Translation: CASSISGGRIYEQYF.